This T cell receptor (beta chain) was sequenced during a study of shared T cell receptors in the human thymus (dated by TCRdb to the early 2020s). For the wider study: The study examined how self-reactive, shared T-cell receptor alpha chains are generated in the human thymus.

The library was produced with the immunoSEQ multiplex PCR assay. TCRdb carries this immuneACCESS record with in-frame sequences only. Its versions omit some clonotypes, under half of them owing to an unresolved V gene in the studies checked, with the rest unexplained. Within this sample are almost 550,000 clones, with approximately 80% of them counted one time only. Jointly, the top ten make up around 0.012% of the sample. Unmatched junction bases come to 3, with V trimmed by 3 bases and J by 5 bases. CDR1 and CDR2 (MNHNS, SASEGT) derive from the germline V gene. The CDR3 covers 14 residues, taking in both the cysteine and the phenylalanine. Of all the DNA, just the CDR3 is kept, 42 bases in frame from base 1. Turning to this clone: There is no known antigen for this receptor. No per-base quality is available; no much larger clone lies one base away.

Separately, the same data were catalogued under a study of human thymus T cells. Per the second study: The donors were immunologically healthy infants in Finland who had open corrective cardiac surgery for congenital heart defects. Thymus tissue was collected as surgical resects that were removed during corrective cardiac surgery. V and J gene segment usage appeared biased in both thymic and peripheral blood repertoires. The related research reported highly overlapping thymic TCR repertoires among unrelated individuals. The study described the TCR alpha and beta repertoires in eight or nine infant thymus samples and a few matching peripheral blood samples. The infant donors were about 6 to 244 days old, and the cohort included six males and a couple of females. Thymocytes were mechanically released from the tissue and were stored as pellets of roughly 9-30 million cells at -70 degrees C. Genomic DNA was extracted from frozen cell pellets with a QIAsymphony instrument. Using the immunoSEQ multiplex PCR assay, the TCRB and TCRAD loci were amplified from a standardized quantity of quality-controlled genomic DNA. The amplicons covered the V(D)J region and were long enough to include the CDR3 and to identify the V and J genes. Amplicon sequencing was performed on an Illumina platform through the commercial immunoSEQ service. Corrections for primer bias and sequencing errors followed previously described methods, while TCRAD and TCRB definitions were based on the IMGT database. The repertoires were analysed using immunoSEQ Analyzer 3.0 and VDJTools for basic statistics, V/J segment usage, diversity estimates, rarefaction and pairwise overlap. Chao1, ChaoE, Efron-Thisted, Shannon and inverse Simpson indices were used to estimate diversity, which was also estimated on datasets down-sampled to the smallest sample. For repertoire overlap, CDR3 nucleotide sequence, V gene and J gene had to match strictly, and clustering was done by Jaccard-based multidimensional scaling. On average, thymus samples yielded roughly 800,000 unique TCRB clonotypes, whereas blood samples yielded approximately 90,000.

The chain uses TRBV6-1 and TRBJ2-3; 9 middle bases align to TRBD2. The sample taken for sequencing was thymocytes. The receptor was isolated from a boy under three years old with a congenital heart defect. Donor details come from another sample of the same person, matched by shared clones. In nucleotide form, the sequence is TGTGCCAGCAGTGAGGGACTAGCAGTAGATACGCAGTATTTT. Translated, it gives CASSEGLAVDTQYF.